The rows below give T cell receptor beta chains drawn from one sample of a study of spatial heterogeneity in lung cancer. TCRdb reprocessed the 5' RACE reads via MiXCR and lists one record per CDR3 protein. The table records some 4,100 distinct CDR3 sequences, over 6.5% of them present only once. Source: lung tumor tissue, taken at surgery. These receptors were obtained from a male donor with early-stage non-small cell lung cancer. Both conserved end residues are part of each CDR3. The order of the fields is D gene, J gene, V gene, clone size, CDR3 protein, CDR3 DNA. D genes are given only for firm matches. A clone size is listed for some rows: how often the clone was seen (once, few, many), or a class if it is expanded.

.	TRBJ1-5	TRBV6-6	large	CASTSFASPQHF	TGTGCCAGCACGTCTTTCGCCAGCCCCCAGCATTTT
.	TRBJ2-3	TRBV11-2	medium-sized	CASSFGLGISTDTQYF	TGTGCCAGCAGCTTTGGCCTAGGGATTAGCACAGATACGCAGTATTTT
.	TRBJ2-7	TRBV11-2	.	CASSSLSEQYF	TGTGCCAGCAGCTCCCTTTCCGAGCAGTACTTC
TRBD1	TRBJ1-5	TRBV9	medium-sized	CASSVDGQGNQPQHF	TGTGCCAGCAGCGTAGACGGACAGGGCAATCAGCCCCAGCATTTT
TRBD1	TRBJ2-7	TRBV6-1	medium-sized	CASQLWGGQGSVYEQYF	TGTGCCAGCCAACTCTGGGGGGGACAGGGGTCCGTCTACGAGCAGTACTTC
TRBD2	TRBJ2-1	TRBV12-3/TRBV12-4	large	CASSFRTSGSQGNEQFF	TGTGCCAGCAGTTTCCGGACTAGCGGGAGTCAAGGCAATGAGCAGTTCTTC
.	TRBJ2-5	TRBV25-1	many	CASSHASIGTQYF	TGTGCCAGCAGTCACGCCTCGATCGGGACCCAGTACTTC
.	TRBJ2-3	TRBV6-1	.	CASSVGGISDTQYF	TGTGCCAGCAGTGTTGGCGGGATCTCAGATACGCAGTATTTT
.	TRBJ2-7	TRBV7-2	medium-sized	CASSETYEQYF	TGTGCCAGCAGCGAGACCTACGAGCAGTACTTC
.	TRBJ2-2	TRBV5-1	medium-sized	CASSWRGTGELFF	TGCGCCAGCAGCTGGAGGGGGACCGGGGAGCTGTTTTTT
.	TRBJ2-5	TRBV11-2	few	CASSLGSGRETQYF	TGTGCCAGCAGCTTAGGTTCAGGGCGAGAGACCCAGTACTTC
.	TRBJ2-3	TRBV3-1	many	CASSQAQLQGTQYF	TGTGCCAGCAGCCAAGCACAGTTACAGGGAACGCAGTATTTT
.	TRBJ2-7	TRBV28	medium-sized	CASSGQGGPYPYEQYF	TGTGCCAGCAGTGGGCAGGGAGGCCCCTATCCTTACGAGCAGTACTTC
TRBD1	TRBJ1-6	TRBV5-8	.	CASSLEWTGFSPLHF	TGTGCCAGCAGCTTGGAATGGACAGGGTTTTCACCCCTCCACTTT
TRBD1	TRBJ2-1	TRBV20-1	.	CSGTKDRVNEQFF	TGCAGTGGGACGAAGGACAGGGTCAATGAGCAGTTCTTC
.	TRBJ1-2	TRBV5-1	medium-sized	CASSADQGNYGYTF	TGCGCCAGCAGCGCGGACCAGGGCAACTATGGCTACACCTTC
TRBD1	TRBJ1-2	TRBV27	medium-sized	CASSSRDRGPYTF	TGTGCCAGCAGTTCCCGGGACAGGGGGCCCTACACCTTC
TRBD2	TRBJ2-1	TRBV12-3/TRBV12-4	medium-sized	CASSFRRSGGDNEQFF	TGTGCCAGCAGTTTTCGGAGGAGCGGGGGGGATAATGAGCAGTTCTTC
.	TRBJ2-1	TRBV5-5	medium-sized	CASSYRDTGLNEQFF	TGTGCCAGCAGCTACCGCGACACAGGGTTGAATGAGCAGTTCTTC
.	TRBJ2-1	TRBV6-6	medium-sized	CASSRLGNNEQFF	TGTGCCAGCAGTCGCTTGGGGAACAATGAGCAGTTCTTC
TRBD2	TRBJ2-3	TRBV11-2	few	CASSLERTSGAQYF	TGTGCCAGCAGCTTAGAACGGACTAGCGGAGCGCAGTATTTT
TRBD2	TRBJ2-2	TRBV7-7	few	CASGANTGELFF	TGTGCTAGCGGGGCGAACACCGGGGAGCTGTTTTTT
.	TRBJ1-2	TRBV20-1	many	CSARVGGDAYYGYTF	TGCAGTGCTAGAGTTGGTGGGGACGCCTACTATGGCTACACCTTC
.	TRBJ2-7	TRBV15	many	CATSREAGAYEQYF	TGTGCCACCAGCAGAGAGGCAGGGGCCTACGAGCAGTACTTC
TRBD2	TRBJ2-7	TRBV20-1	few	CSAREEGRVSYEQYF	TGCAGTGCTAGAGAAGAAGGGAGGGTATCCTACGAGCAGTACTTC
TRBD2	TRBJ2-3	TRBV19	medium-sized	CASSIGLAVDTQYF	TGTGCCAGTAGTATTGGACTAGCGGTCGATACGCAGTATTTT
.	TRBJ1-5	TRBV7-2	few	CASSPTGNNQPQHF	TGTGCCAGCAGCCCGACGGGCAACAATCAGCCCCAGCATTTT
.	TRBJ2-7	TRBV7-8	many	CASSLGQSSYEQYF	TGTGCCAGCAGCCTCGGACAGAGCTCCTACGAGCAGTACTTC
.	TRBJ1-2	TRBV6-5	medium-sized	CASTKRGAGHGYTF	TGTGCCAGCACCAAGAGGGGGGCGGGCCATGGCTACACCTTC
.	TRBJ1-5	TRBV28	medium-sized	CASSLVLGQGHQPQHF	TGTGCCAGCAGTTTGGTTTTAGGGCAGGGTCATCAGCCCCAGCATTTT
.	TRBJ1-1	TRBV5-1	medium-sized	CASSSDRLNTEAFF	TGCGCCAGCAGCTCGGACCGACTGAACACTGAAGCTTTCTTT
.	TRBJ2-2	TRBV10-3	many	CAILRKGTGELFF	TGTGCCATCCTTCGGAAGGGCACCGGGGAGCTGTTTTTT
.	TRBJ2-3	TRBV29-1	.	CSAKELGLSDTQYF	TGCAGCGCGAAAGAGTTGGGACTGTCAGATACGCAGTATTTT
.	TRBJ2-5	TRBV7-2	large	CASRNPGQETQYF	TGTGCCAGCAGAAATCCTGGGCAAGAGACCCAGTACTTC
.	TRBJ1-1	TRBV7-2	many	CASSLAWPGQAFF	TGTGCCAGCAGCTTAGCCTGGCCAGGGCAAGCTTTCTTT
.	TRBJ2-2	TRBV6-5	many	CASSYWGLANTGELFF	TGTGCCAGCAGTTACTGGGGACTCGCGAACACCGGGGAGCTGTTTTTT
.	TRBJ1-3	TRBV7-4	medium-sized	CASSLSGITNTIYF	TGTGCCAGCAGCTTATCAGGCATTACAAACACCATATATTTT
TRBD1	TRBJ1-2	TRBV9	many	CASSAGTAYGYTF	TGTGCCAGCAGCGCCGGGACAGCCTATGGCTACACCTTC
.	TRBJ1-2	TRBV3-1	medium-sized	CASSPPTDRGYGYTF	TGTGCCAGCAGCCCACCCACGGACAGAGGCTATGGCTACACCTTC
TRBD2	TRBJ2-5	TRBV7-2	few	CASSLARGETQYF	TGTGCCAGCAGCTTAGCGCGGGGGGAGACCCAGTACTTC
.	TRBJ2-2	TRBV2	medium-sized	CASSEDGLYTGELFF	TGTGCCAGCAGTGAAGATGGCTTATACACCGGGGAGCTGTTTTTT
.	TRBJ2-5	TRBV12-3/TRBV12-4	medium-sized	CASSARLDLRETQYF	TGTGCCAGCAGCGCGAGACTAGATTTGAGAGAGACCCAGTACTTC
TRBD1	TRBJ2-7	TRBV12-3/TRBV12-4	medium-sized	CASSPGTVFYEQYF	TGTGCCAGCAGCCCCGGGACAGTCTTTTACGAGCAGTACTTC
.	TRBJ1-1	TRBV29-1	large	CSVGGRNMNTEAFF	TGCAGCGTCGGAGGGAGGAACATGAACACTGAAGCTTTCTTT
TRBD1	TRBJ1-2	TRBV20-1	medium-sized	CSATGQDYGYTF	TGCAGTGCAACTGGACAGGACTATGGCTACACCTTC
.	TRBJ1-2	TRBV20-1	medium-sized	CSARVQGPTISTNYGYTF	TGCAGTGCTAGAGTTCAGGGGCCTACCATTAGTACTAACTATGGCTACACCTTC
.	TRBJ1-5	TRBV7-8	medium-sized	CASSLYARTTGANQPQHF	TGTGCCAGCAGCTTGTACGCCCGGACAACGGGGGCCAATCAGCCCCAGCATTTT
.	TRBJ1-2	TRBV20-1	few	CSARLQEAGYGYTF	TGCAGTGCTAGATTACAGGAGGCGGGTTATGGCTACACCTTC